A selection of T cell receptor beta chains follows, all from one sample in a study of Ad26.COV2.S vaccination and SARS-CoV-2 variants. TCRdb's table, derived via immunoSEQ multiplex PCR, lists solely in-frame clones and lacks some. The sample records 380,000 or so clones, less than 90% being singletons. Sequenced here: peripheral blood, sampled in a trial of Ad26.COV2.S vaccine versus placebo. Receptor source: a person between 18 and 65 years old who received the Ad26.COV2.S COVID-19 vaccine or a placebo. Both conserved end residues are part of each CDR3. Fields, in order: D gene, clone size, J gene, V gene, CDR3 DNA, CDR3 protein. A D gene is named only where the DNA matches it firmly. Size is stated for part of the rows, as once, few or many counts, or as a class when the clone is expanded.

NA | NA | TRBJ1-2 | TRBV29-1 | TGCAGCGTTTGGACAGCCTATGGCTACACCTTC | CSVWTAYGYTF
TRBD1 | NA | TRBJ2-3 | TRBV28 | TGTGCCAGCAGTTCTTTACAGGGGTTCTCGGATTTT | CASSSLQGFSDF
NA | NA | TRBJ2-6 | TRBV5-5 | TGTGCCAGCAGTTTAACCCCCAACAGGGCCTCGTCTGGGGCCAACGTCCTGACTTTC | CASSLTPNRASSGANVLTF
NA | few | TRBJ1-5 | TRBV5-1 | TGCGCCAGCAGCTTGACAGGGAATAATCAGCCCCAGCATTTT | CASSLTGNNQPQHF
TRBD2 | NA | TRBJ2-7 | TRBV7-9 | TGTGCCAGCAGCTTATTCCCTAGCGGGAAGCTGTACGAGCAGTACTTC | CASSLFPSGKLYEQYF
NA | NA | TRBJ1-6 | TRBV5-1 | TGCGCCAGCAGACCGGAGACAGGTAGTAATTCACCCCTCCACTTT | CASRPETGSNSPLHF
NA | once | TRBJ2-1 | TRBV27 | TGTGCCAGCAGTTCGGAGGTTCCAGACAATGAGCAGTTCTTC | CASSSEVPDNEQFF
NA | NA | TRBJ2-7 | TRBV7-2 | TGTGCCAGCAGCCAACCGGGACTCAAAAACGAGCAGTACTTC | CASSQPGLKNEQYF
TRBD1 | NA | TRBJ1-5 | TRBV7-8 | TGTGCCAGCAGCTTAGCAGGGGGCGGGTATCAGCCCCAGCATTTT | CASSLAGGGYQPQHF
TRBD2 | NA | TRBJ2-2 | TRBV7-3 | TGTGCCAGCAGCTCTCCGGGACTAGCGGGGGGGACCGGGGAGCTGTTTTTT | CASSSPGLAGGTGELFF
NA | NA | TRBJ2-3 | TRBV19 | TGTGCCAGTAGTGCCACAGGGTTGGCAGATACGCAGTATTTT | CASSATGLADTQYF
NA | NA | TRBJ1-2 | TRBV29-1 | TGCAGCGAGGGCCCTGGCTACACCTTC | CSEGPGYTF
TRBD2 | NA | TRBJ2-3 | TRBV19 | TGTGCCAGTAGTCAGACTAGCGGGGGGGCAAGGTCAGATACGCAGTATTTT | CASSQTSGGARSDTQYF
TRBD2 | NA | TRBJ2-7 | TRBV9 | TGTGCCAGCAGCGTGGCGGGACTAGTGGACTCCGCGCTGTACTTC | CASSVAGLVDSALYF
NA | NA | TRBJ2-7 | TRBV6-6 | TGTGCCAGCAGTGGAGGGGGCACCTACGAGCAGTACTTC | CASSGGGTYEQYF
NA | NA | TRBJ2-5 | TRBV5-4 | TGTGCCAGCAGCTTCAAGGACAGAAAAGAGACCCAGTACTTC | CASSFKDRKETQYF
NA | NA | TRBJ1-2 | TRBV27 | TGTGCCAGCAGTTTTCGGAGGGGCTATGGCTACACCTTC | CASSFRRGYGYTF
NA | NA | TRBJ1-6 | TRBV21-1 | TGTGCCAGCAGCACAAAATCGCCGACATACGCTGATTCACCCCTCCACTTT | CASSTKSPTYADSPLHF
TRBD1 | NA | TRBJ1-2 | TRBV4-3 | TGCGCCAGCAGCCAAAACCTACAGGGGCCCTATGGCTACACCTTC | CASSQNLQGPYGYTF
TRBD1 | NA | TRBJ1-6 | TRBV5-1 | TGCGCCAGCAGCATCCGGGACAGAGATTCACCCCTCCACTTT | CASSIRDRDSPLHF
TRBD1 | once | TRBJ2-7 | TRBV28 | TGTGCCAGCAGTCCGGGTGGACAGGGGGCGCGCGAGCAGTACTTC | CASSPGGQGAREQYF
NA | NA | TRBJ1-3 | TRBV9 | TGTGCCAGCAGCGTAGTTGGCTCTGGAAACACCATATATTTT | CASSVVGSGNTIYF
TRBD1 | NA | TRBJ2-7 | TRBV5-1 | TGCGCCAGCAGCTTGGGACAGGGGATTCCCGACGAGCAGTACTTC | CASSLGQGIPDEQYF
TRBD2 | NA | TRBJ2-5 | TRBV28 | TGTGCCAGCAGTCCCCCTAGCGGGGAGACCCAGTACTTC | CASSPPSGETQYF
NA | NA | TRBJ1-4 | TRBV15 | TGTGCCACCAGCAGCCTAGCTATAGAGCTTAATGAAAAACTGTTTTTT | CATSSLAIELNEKLFF
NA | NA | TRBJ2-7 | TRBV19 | TGTGCCAGTAGTATGGAGCCGGGACACTCCTACGAGCAGTACTTC | CASSMEPGHSYEQYF
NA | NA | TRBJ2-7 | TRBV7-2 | TGTGCCAGCAGCCTTCAACGGGACGGATTTTACGAGCAGTACTTC | CASSLQRDGFYEQYF
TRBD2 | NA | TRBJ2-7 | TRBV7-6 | TGTGCCAGCAGCTTAGGGGGACTAGCGGGGACACCCTACGAGCAGTACTTC | CASSLGGLAGTPYEQYF
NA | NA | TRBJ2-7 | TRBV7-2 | TGTGCCAGCAGCGTCGGAGGCCCCTACGAGCAGTACTTC | CASSVGGPYEQYF
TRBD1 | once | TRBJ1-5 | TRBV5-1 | TGCGCCAGCAGCCCTGGGACAGGTGAAAGCAATCAGCCCCAGCATTTT | CASSPGTGESNQPQHF
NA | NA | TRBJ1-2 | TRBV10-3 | TGTGCCATCAGTGAGTCGGTGGGTCTTCGCTACACCTTC | CAISESVGLRYTF
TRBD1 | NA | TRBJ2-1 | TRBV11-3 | TGTGCCAGCAGCTCTATCACAGGGGCCAGTATTGATGAGCAGTTCTTC | CASSSITGASIDEQFF
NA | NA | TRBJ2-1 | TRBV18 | TGTGCCAGCTCACCACCGAGAATCGCGGAAAATGAGCAGTTCTTC | CASSPPRIAENEQFF
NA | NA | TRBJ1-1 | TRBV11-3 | TGTGCCAGCAGCCGGTCTGTGAACACTGAAGCTTTCTTT | CASSRSVNTEAFF
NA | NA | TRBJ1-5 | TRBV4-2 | TGTGCCAGCAGCCAAGAAATGCATCAGCCCCAGCATTTT | CASSQEMHQPQHF
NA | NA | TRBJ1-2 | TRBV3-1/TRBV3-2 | TGTGCCAGCAGCCAAGACAGGGCTTACACCTTC | CASSQDRAYTF
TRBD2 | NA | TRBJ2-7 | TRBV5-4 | TGTGCCAGCAGCTTGGGGACTAGCGGGGCCTCCTACGAGCAGTACTTC | CASSLGTSGASYEQYF
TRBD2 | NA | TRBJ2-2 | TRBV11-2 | TGTGCCAGCAGCTCCGACTGGACTAGCGGGGGGACGGTCACCGGGGAGCTGTTTTTT | CASSSDWTSGGTVTGELFF
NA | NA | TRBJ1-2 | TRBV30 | TGTGCCTGGAGTGTAATGGGCCAGGGGTATGGCTACACCTTC | CAWSVMGQGYGYTF
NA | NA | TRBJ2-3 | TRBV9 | TGTGCCAGCGGATGGGGCGGGAACAGGGATACGCAGTATTTT | CASGWGGNRDTQYF
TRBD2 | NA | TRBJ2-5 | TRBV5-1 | TGCGCCAGCAGACCTGGTAGAAGTCTAGCGGTTGAGACCCAGTACTTC | CASRPGRSLAVETQYF
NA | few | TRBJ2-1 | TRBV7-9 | TGTGCCAGCAGCCCCCTAGCGTCACTCTACAATGAGCAGTTCTTC | CASSPLASLYNEQFF
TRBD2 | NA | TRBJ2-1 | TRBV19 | TGTGCCAGTAGGGCGGGGGGGTCCTACAATGAGCAGTTCTTC | CASRAGGSYNEQFF
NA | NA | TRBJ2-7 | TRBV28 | TGTGCCACAGGGTCCTACGAGCAGTACTTC | CATGSYEQYF
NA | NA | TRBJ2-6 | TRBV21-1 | TGTGCCAGCAGCCTCCGACAATCCTCTGGGGCCAACGTCCTGACTTTC | CASSLRQSSGANVLTF
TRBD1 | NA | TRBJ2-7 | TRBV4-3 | TGCGCCAGCAGCCAAGATATAGGAGGACAGGCCTACGAGCAGTACTTC | CASSQDIGGQAYEQYF
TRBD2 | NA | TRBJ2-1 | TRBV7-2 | TGTGCCAGCAGCTTCTCGCGGGGGGCTTACAATGAGCAGTTCTTC | CASSFSRGAYNEQFF
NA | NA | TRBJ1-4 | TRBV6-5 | TGTGCCAGCAGGCCGCACAGTCGTTTGGGTGAAAAACTGTTTTTT | CASRPHSRLGEKLFF
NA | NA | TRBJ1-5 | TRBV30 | TGTGCCTGGAGTTTGCAGGGTCATCAGCCCCAGCATTTT | CAWSLQGHQPQHF
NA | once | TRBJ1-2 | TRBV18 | TGTGCCAGCTCAACCCGACAGGAAGACTATGGCTACACCTTC | CASSTRQEDYGYTF
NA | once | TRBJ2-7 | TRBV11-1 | TGTGCCAGCAGCTTAGATCAGAACGAGCAGTACTTC | CASSLDQNEQYF
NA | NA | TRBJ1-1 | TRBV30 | TGTGCCTGGCCAAAGGCGGGGGGGCTAGGGACTGAAGCTTTCTTT | CAWPKAGGLGTEAFF
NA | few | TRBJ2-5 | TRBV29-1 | TGCAGCGTTGGGGAGACCCAGTACTTC | CSVGETQYF
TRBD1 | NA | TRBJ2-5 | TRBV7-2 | TGTGCCAGCACCCACCCGGGACAGGGGCGGGAGACCCAGTACTTC | CASTHPGQGRETQYF
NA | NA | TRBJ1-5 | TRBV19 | TGTGCCAGTAGTAAAAGGGACGGATGGCGGCATTTT | CASSKRDGWRHF